This T cell receptor beta chain stems from a study of a mutant IDH1 vaccine in newly diagnosed glioma. Study in general: The treated group averaged 40.4 years old and was roughly 60% male, around 38% female. Previous care, which was radiotherapy, temozolomide, or both, most often involved both.

The time point here: baseline, week 1 (first vaccination visit). Treatment described: pre-vaccination baseline after standard-of-care therapy. Each donor presented with a new WHO grade 3 or 4 astrocytoma that tested IDH1-mutant and showed ATRX loss. Method: immunoSEQ multiplex PCR; TCRdb's copy keeps in-frame clones and lacks some. The sample contains tens of thousands of clones, roughly 80% of which appear only once. The length of the CDR3 is 17 residues. Germline V lookup: CDR1 PRHDT, CDR2 FYEKMQ (reference sequence). The trim removed 5 bases at V and 2 bases at J, leaving 5 bases unmatched. Material: PBMCs, obtained from a glioma patient treated with radiotherapy, temozolomide or both. The receptor's source is a man younger than 35 with glioma. V is TRBV13 and J is TRBJ2-6; TRBD1 aligns across 11 bases. The CDR3 region has the DNA TGTGCCAGCAGCCCCGGACAGGGGGCCACTGGGGCCAACGTCCTGACTTTC. Translation: CASSPGQGATGANVLTF.